This TCR beta chain came from a study of blood T cell repertoires in COVID-19. Overall study context: Samples came from the United States, Italy and Spain, spanning acute and convalescent COVID-19.

The germline V gene encodes CDR1 SGDLS and CDR2 YYNGEE. The ends lost 3 bases at V and 5 bases at J; junction bases unmatched: 5. CDR3 length: 15 amino acids. Original processing notes: By means of reference gene primer amplification, nucleated cell counts were estimated. TCRdb's table, derived via immunoSEQ multiplex PCR, lists solely in-frame clones and lacks some. V and J calls and clone size are copied from that table; D and trimming were computed from the DNA. The sample consists of about 120,000 clones, 87% of them appearing once. Input material: peripheral blood. This chain uses TRBV9 with TRBJ1-4, with 9 bases matching TRBD1. This TCR derives from a human donor in a cohort sampled during active COVID-19. CDR3 amino acids: CASSGHGTGNEKLFF. CDR3 DNA: TGTGCCAGCAGCGGCCACGGGACAGGGAATGAAAAACTGTTTTTT. The variable domain in full, with the rest retrieved from reference TRBV9 and TRBJ1-4, is DSGVTQTPKHLITATGQRVTLRCSPRSGDLSVYWYQQSLDQGLQFLIQYYNGEERAKGNILERFSAQQFPDLHSELNLSSLELGDSALYFCASSGHGTGNEKLFFGSGTQLSVL.